This T cell receptor (beta chain) was documented in a study of control samples from healthy donors and cancer patients. V was cut by 3 bases and J by 5 bases, with 6 bases left in between. This CDR3 has 12 residues. The germline V gene encodes CDR1 LGHDT and CDR2 YNNKEL (reference sequence). Sequenced by immunoSEQ multiplex PCR; TCRdb stores in-frame clones only, minus some. The repertoire includes 100,000 to 150,000 clones, about 89% of them detected once, and around 3% sits in the top ten. V gene TRBV3-1 (or the pseudogene TRBV3-2) combines with J gene TRBJ2-3; D is uncertain. The sequence was obtained from a man in his sixties in good health. Sequencing was done on a sample of blood. The CDR3 coding sequence is TGTGCCAGCAGCCATATCGAAGATACGCAGTATTTT. It codes for CASSHIEDTQYF.